The TCR beta chain described here comes from a study of T cell responses to AZD1222 COVID-19 vaccine. Overall study findings and caveats: Baseline seropositivity characterized only a handful of AZD1222 recipients. Spike-specific TCR breadth and depth went up after people got two AZD1222 doses. It should be noted that donors were predominantly white British and more often female, and clonal diversity was possibly underestimated.

This CDR3 has 11 amino acids. Trimming cost V 4 bases and J 11 bases, with 12 bases left between them. Germline V gives CDR1 SNHLY, CDR2 FYNNEI. Second-dose schedules of about 4 or about 12 weeks were combined. TCRdb keeps only in-frame clones here, not all; method: immunoSEQ multiplex PCR. Of about 180,000 clones in the sample, 90% to 95% were seen once. As for this clone: Antigen specificity is unknown.

The receptor was isolated from an adult who received the AZD1222 COVID-19 vaccine. The gene calls are TRBV2 and TRBJ2-7; no reliable D call. The sample consisted of peripheral blood, taken 28 days after the second AZD1222 dose. CDR3 residues: CASSVVAVEYF. CDR3 in DNA: TGTGCCAGCAGTGTAGTGGCGGTCGAGTACTTC.